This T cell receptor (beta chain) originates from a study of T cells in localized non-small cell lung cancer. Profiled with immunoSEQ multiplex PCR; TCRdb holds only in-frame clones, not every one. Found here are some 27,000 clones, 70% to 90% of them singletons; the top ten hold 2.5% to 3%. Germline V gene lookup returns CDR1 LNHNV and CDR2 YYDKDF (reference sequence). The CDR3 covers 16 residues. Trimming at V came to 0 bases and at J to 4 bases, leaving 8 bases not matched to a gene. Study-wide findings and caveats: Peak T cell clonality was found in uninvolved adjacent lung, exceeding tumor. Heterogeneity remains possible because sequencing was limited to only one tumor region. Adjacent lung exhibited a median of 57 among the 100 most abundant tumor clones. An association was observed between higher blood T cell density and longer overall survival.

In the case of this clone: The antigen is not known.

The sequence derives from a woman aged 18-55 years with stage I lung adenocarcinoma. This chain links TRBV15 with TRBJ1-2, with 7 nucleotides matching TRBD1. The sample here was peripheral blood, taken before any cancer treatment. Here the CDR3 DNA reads TGTGCCACCAGCAGAGATCGCGGACGACAGGGCTATGGCTACACCTTC. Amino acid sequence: CATSRDRGRQGYGYTF.